Each of the 10 T cell receptor beta chains below was sequenced from the same sample in a study of cytomegalovirus exposure and HLA in healthy donors. The PCR had 60 Vbeta and 13 Jbeta primers. Clones were sequenced by immunoSEQ multiplex PCR, and TCRdb holds only the in-frame ones, with some missing. The sample records 150,000 to 200,000 clones, approximately 80% being singletons. Sequenced material: PBMCs. These receptors came from a man over 45 in good health and CMV-seropositive.

The chain employs TRBV9 and TRBJ2-7; TRBD1 matches 11 bases. The ends lost 0 bases at V and 2 bases at J; junction bases unmatched: 7. CDR1 is SGDLS and CDR2 is YYNGEE in the germline V gene. The CDR3 contains 17 residues. The CDR3 region has the DNA TGTGCCAGCAGCGTAGCGGGGACAGGGGGTATGGCCTACGAGCAGTACTTC. Translation: CASSVAGTGGMAYEQYF.

This chain uses TRBV15 with TRBJ1-6; D ambiguous. The V end was cut by 2 bases, the J end by 0 bases, with 20 bases between. The V gene's germline CDR1 is LNHNV and CDR2 YYDKDF (reference sequence). The CDR3 runs to 20 residues. The CDR3, as DNA: TGTGCCACCAGCAGACCTCCCGGTGCTTATTCGAGCTCCTATAATTCACCCCTCCACTTT. Amino acid sequence: CATSRPPGAYSSSYNSPLHF.

This clone was seen once. The chain links TRBV7-9 to TRBJ2-5, with D perhaps TRBD2 (6 bases). CDR1 is SEHNR, CDR2 FQNEAQ, per germline (reference sequence). The CDR3 has 15 residues. The V gene lost 3 bases and the J gene lost 2 bases, with 13 bases spanning the gap. This chain's CDR3 is CASSFTPRGQETQYF. In nucleotides, the CDR3 is TGTGCCAGCAGCTTTACCCCCCGGGGGCAAGAGACCCAGTACTTC.

This chain connects TRBV5-4 to TRBJ1-4; D ambiguous. The length of the CDR3 is 13 residues. CDR1 and CDR2 from the germline V gene are SGHNT and YYREEE (reference sequence). V was pared by 1 base and J by 5 bases, with 6 bases between. The DNA of the CDR3 is TGTGCCAGCAGCTTGAGACAAAATGAAAAACTGTTTTTT. Translation gives CASSLRQNEKLFF. Filled out from reference TRBV5-4 and TRBJ1-4, the complete variable domain reads ETGVTQSPTHLIKTRGQQVTLRCSSQSGHNTVSWYQQALGQGPQFIFQYYREEENGRGNFPPRFSGLQFPNYSSELNVNALELDDSALYLCASSLRQNEKLFFGSGTQLSVL.

This chain uses TRBV28 with TRBJ2-7, with a weak D call TRBD2 (5 bases). CDR3 length: 14 amino acids. Germline assignment: CDR1 MDHEN and CDR2 SYDVKM. The V end was cut by 4 bases, the J end by 2 bases, with 12 bases between. CDR3 coding DNA: TGTGCCAGCAGTTGGACTTACTCGACCTACGAGCAGTACTTC. This gives the protein CASSWTYSTYEQYF.

The genes are TRBV21-1 and TRBJ1-4; the D call of TRBD1 is as the table states it, not checked on the DNA. TRBV21-1 is deemed a pseudogene. The CDR3 runs to 14 residues. The CDR3 DNA is TGTGCCAGCACCCAGGGGTATTACGGTGAAAAACTGTTTTTT. It encodes CASTQGYYGEKLFF.

This sequence joins TRBV7-2 and TRBJ2-7; 9 bases are shared with TRBD1. The V gene's germline CDR1 is SGHTA and CDR2 FQGNSA. Trimming removed 5 bases from V and 5 bases from J; junction bases left unmatched: 13. The CDR3 runs to 16 residues. The chain's CDR3 is CASSGRPGQGGDEQYF. Here the CDR3 DNA reads TGTGCCAGCAGCGGGCGACCGGGACAGGGTGGCGACGAGCAGTACTTC.

V is TRBV19 and J is TRBJ1-5; D gene unclear. Germline CDR1 reads LNHDA; CDR2 reads SQIVND (reference sequence). V was clipped by 7 bases and J by 4 bases, with 14 bases between them. The CDR3 has 14 amino acids. Written as DNA, the CDR3 is TGTGCCAGTACCCCCGGGAATCGAAATCAGCCCCAGCATTTT. It specifies CASTPGNRNQPQHF.

About this clone: An end of the junction does not agree with germline; a read error may underlie this. This chain connects TRBV4-3 to TRBJ2-5; tentative D call: TRBD2 (5 bases). CDR3 size: 17 residues. Germline V gene sequence: CDR1 LGHNA, CDR2 YSLEER. This CDR3 reads CASSQGLSLAGQETQYF. The CDR3, as DNA: TGCGCCAGCAGTCAAGGGCTTAGTCTAGCCGGGCAAGAGACCCAGTACTTC.

The V gene is TRBV19, the J gene TRBJ2-1; 9 positions agree with TRBD1. V lost 1 base and J lost 9; bases outside the gene matches: 4. The germline CDR1 and CDR2 sequences are LNHDA and SQIVND (reference sequence). This CDR3 comprises 14 residues. CDR3 DNA: TGTGCCAGTAGTATAGCAGGGACAGGGCCTGAGCAGTTCTTC. It yields the protein CASSIAGTGPEQFF.